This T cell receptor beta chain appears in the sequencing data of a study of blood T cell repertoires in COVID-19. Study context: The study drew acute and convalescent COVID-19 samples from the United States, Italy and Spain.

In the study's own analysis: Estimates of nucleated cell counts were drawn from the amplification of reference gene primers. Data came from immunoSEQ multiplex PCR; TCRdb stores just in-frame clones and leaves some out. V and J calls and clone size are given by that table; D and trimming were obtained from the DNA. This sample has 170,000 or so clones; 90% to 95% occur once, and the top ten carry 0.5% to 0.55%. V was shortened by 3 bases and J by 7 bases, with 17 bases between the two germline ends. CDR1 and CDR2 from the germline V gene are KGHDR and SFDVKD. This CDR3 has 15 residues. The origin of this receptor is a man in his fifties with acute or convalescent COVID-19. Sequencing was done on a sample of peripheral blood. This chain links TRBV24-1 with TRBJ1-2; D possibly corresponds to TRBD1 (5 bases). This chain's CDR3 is CATSDTHGGIGGYTF. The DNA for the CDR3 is TGTGCCACCAGTGATACCCACGGGGGGATAGGTGGCTACACCTTC.